This T cell receptor (beta chain) was sequenced in a study of T cell clonotyping in hematopoietic cell transplantation. Study-level results: CD4 and CD8 repertoire contributions could not be separated without sorting. Broader posttransplant TCR repertoire diversity was predicted by graft donor and pretransplant recipient Inverse Simpson Index values. Few recipient clonotypes overlapped donors; over 95% were de novo at given depth. Pathologically expanded recipient clonotypes increased progressively from day 30 to day 180 as diversity fell.

V was pared by 4 bases and J by 2 bases, with 12 bases between. The CDR3 contains 14 residues. From germline, CDR1 is SGHRS and CDR2 YFSETQ. With regard to this clone: As yet, its antigen is unknown.

Generated by immunoSEQ multiplex PCR, the TCRdb table keeps only in-frame clones and is missing some. The profile shows 40,000 to 55,000 clones, roughly 94% of them singletons. The receptor was derived from a woman aged 45-60 years in good health. Some clones in this sample may be carry-over from other donors' samples. Sequencing input: peripheral blood mononuclear cells. The chain combines TRBV5-1 with TRBJ1-1; no clear D. CDR3 sequence reads: CASSPIDRNTEAFF. As DNA, the CDR3 is TGCGCCAGCAGCCCCATCGACCGCAACACTGAAGCTTTCTTT.